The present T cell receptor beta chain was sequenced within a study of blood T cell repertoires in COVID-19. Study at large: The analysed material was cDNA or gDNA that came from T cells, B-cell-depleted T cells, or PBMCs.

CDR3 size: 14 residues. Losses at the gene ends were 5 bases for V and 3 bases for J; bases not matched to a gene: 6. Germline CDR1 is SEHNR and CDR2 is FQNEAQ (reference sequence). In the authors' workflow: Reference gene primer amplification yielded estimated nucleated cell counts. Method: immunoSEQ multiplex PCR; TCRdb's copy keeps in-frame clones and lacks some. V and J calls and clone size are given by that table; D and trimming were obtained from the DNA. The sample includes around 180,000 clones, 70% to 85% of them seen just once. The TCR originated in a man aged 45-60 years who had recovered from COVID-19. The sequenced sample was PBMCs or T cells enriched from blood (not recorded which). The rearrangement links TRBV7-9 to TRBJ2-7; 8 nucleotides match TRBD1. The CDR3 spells CASSDGQGSYEQYF. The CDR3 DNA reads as TGTGCCAGCAGCGACGGACAGGGTAGCTACGAGCAGTACTTC.